Below, 14 T cell receptor beta chains from the same sample are listed, as sequenced in a study of monozygotic twins with inflammatory bowel disease (dated 2019 in TCRdb). Library generation was performed with 5' RACE. The sample was run on an Illumina HiSeq 2500. The reads underwent TCRdb reprocessing, giving one record for each CDR3 protein sequence and no DNA. The sample table includes 400,000 to 500,000 distinct CDR3 sequences. The ten top clones hold about 2.3% of the sample. Sequencing was done on a sample of blood. The receptors were gathered from a human donor with ulcerative colitis or Crohn's disease, or a healthy co-twin of an affected twin (not recorded which).

The chain is built from TRBV7-9 and TRBJ1-3; the TCRdb D gene call, TRBD1, has no DNA to confirm it. The V gene's germline CDR1 is SEHNR and CDR2 FQNEAQ (reference sequence). The CDR3 is 16 residues long. CDR3 region: CASSRRTGATGNTIYF.

V usage is TRBV20-1 and J usage is TRBJ2-7. Germline V gene lookup returns CDR1 DFQATT and CDR2 SNEGSKA (reference sequence). The CDR3 runs to 13 residues. The CDR3 spells CSASQLVSYEQYF.

The chain has TRBV20-1 and TRBJ1-5; as DNA is missing, the TRBD1 call by TCRdb cannot be tested. CDR3 size: 13 residues. CDR1 is DFQATT and CDR2 is SNEGSKA in the germline V gene (reference sequence). CDR3 loop: CSIGQGDDQPQHF.

This chain uses TRBV19 with TRBJ2-2; TCRdb selects TRBD2, and the lack of DNA leaves this call unchecked. CDR1 and CDR2 (germline): LNHDA, SQIVND (reference sequence). This CDR3 has 15 residues. This CDR3 reads CATLYPSADTGELFF.

The chain carries TRBV3-1 and TRBJ1-1. Germline CDR1 and CDR2: LGHDT and YNNKEL (reference sequence). The CDR3 extends over 12 amino acids. This CDR3 reads CASSLSHSSAFF.

The chain uses TRBV7-3 and TRBJ2-2; TCRdb indicates TRBD1, and absent DNA this call remains unverified. Germline CDR1 and CDR2: SGHTA and FQGTGA. CDR3 size: 19 residues. CDR3 region: CASSPTPGGRGRNTGELFF. The entire variable domain, with the rest obtained from reference TRBV7-3 and TRBJ2-2, is as follows: GAGVSQTPSNKVTEKGKYVELRCDPISGHTALYWYRQSLGQGPEFLIYFQGTGAADDSGLPNDRFFAVRPEGSVSTLKIQRTERGDSAVYLCASSPTPGGRGRNTGELFFGEGSRLTVL.

The chain has TRBV11-2 and TRBJ2-3; TCRdb designates TRBD1, a call that cannot be tested without DNA. The CDR3 sequence is 19 residues long. The germline CDR1 and CDR2 sequences are SGHAT and FQNNGV. Here the CDR3 reads CASSPMRGQGPIGTDTQYF.

The rearrangement joins TRBV6-6 to TRBJ1-5; TCRdb outputs TRBD1, but without DNA this stays unchecked. The CDR3 totals 13 residues. Germline CDR1 is MNHNY and CDR2 is SVGAGI (reference sequence). The CDR3 reads CASSPGGAQPQHF.

V gene TRBV7-9 combines with J gene TRBJ2-3; without DNA, the TCRdb call of TRBD1 cannot be checked. The germline CDR1 and CDR2 sequences are SEHNR and FQNEAQ (reference sequence). The CDR3 is made up of 14 amino acids. The CDR3 spells CASSYTVGADTQYF.

CDR3 amino acids: CASSFGAWGEGPAGELFF. This chain uses TRBV27 with TRBJ2-2; lacking DNA, the TRBD1 call made by TCRdb goes unchecked. Germline V lookup: CDR1 MNHEY, CDR2 SMNVEV (reference sequence). This CDR3 region has 18 residues.

The rearrangement joins TRBV20-1 to TRBJ2-1; TCRdb names TRBD2, which stays unverified in the absence of DNA. From germline, CDR1 is DFQATT and CDR2 SNEGSKA (reference sequence). The CDR3 totals 16 residues. The CDR3 reads CSARSGGTSSYNEQFF.

The chain recombines TRBV29-1 with TRBJ1-2; TCRdb's assignment of TRBD1 cannot be checked, as there is no DNA. Germline V CDR1 and CDR2: SQVTM, ANQGSEA. The CDR3 is made up of 14 amino acids. CDR3 protein: CSVLHQGAGGGYTF.

CDR3: CASSLAGGIREKLFF. The V and J genes are TRBV27 and TRBJ1-4; the D call from TCRdb, TRBD1, cannot be confirmed without DNA. Germline V gives CDR1 MNHEY, CDR2 SMNVEV (reference sequence). This CDR3 region has 15 residues.

The rearrangement uses TRBV20-1 and TRBJ1-5; TCRdb's assignment of TRBD1 cannot be checked, as there is no DNA. The CDR3 is made up of 13 amino acids. Germline CDR1 is DFQATT and CDR2 is SNEGSKA (reference sequence). CDR3: CSASMGGGQPQHF.